One and the same sample provided the 3 T cell receptor beta chains below, sequenced in a study of T cells in Graves' hyperthyroidism and ophthalmopathy. Amplification targeted TCR beta CDR3 regions from RNA transcripts. A first-round RT-PCR of the TCR CDR3 used the HTBI primer set. MiXCR, applied by TCRdb to the multiplex PCR reads, yields one record per CDR3 protein. The data show under 300,000 distinct CDR3 sequences, approximately 16% seen once. Input material: blood. Receptors were obtained from a woman between 45 and 60 years old with Graves' hyperthyroidism that later progressed to Graves' ophthalmopathy.

This clonotype has ten or more counts. V is TRBV12-3 or TRBV12-4 and J is TRBJ2-2; D perhaps matches TRBD2 (6 bases). The CDR3 totals 15 residues. Deletions cut 3 bases from V and 3 bases from J, with 11 bases between. In DNA form, the CDR3 reads TGTGCCAGCAGTTTGGCTAGCGTCCACACCGGGGAGCTGTTTTTT. Translation gives CASSLASVHTGELFF.

Comments on this clonotype: With a much larger clone just one base away, this may be a read error. This chain joins TRBV5-1 and TRBJ2-1; D is unclear. The CDR3 runs to 16 residues. The germline gives CDR1 SGHRS, CDR2 YFSETQ. CDR3 in amino acids: CASSLAEASVMGEQSF. The CDR3 DNA follows: TGCGCCAGCAGCTTGGCCGAAGCGTCGGTTATGGGTGAGCAGTCCTTC.

This clonotype was counted between two and nine times. This chain joins TRBV27 and TRBJ2-5; 10 bases agree with TRBD1. The length of the CDR3 is 15 residues. CDR1 and CDR2 from the germline V gene are MNHEY and SMNVEV (reference sequence). V lost 5 bases to trimming and J lost 5 bases; unmatched junction nucleotides: 8. The CDR3 coding sequence is TGTGCCAGCAGTCCCCGGGACAGGGGTTGGGAGACCCAGTACTTC. Translation gives CASSPRDRGWETQYF.